The clone carrying this TCR beta chain was found many times. As yet, its antigen is unknown. The data stem from a study of molecular identifiers for immune sequencing clone quantification. TCRdb reprocessed the PCR reads with MiXCR, giving one entry per CDR3 protein. The sample consists of about 320,000 distinct CDR3 sequences, under 25% of them appearing once. This CDR3 region has 11 residues. Germline assignment: CDR1 MNHEY and CDR2 SMNVEV (reference sequence). V lost 6 bases and J lost 1, with 3 bases in between. Libraries for naive CD8 T cells, which were made from 20,000 to 1,000,000 sorted cells, drew on 10%, 30% or 50% of the RNA. Findings of the study overall: Sharing of a barcode by identical TCR molecules could cause highly expanded clone sizes to be underestimated.

Sequenced: naive CD8+ T cells from blood, with Jurkat cell RNA spiked in. Subset reported: FACS-sorted CD8+CD4-CCR7+CD45RA+ naive T cells. The sequence derives from a human donor in good health. Some libraries in this study had Jurkat cell RNA spiked in. The chain carries TRBV27 and TRBJ2-5, with D unclear. CDR3 in DNA: TGTGCCAGCAGCTTCCAAGAGACCCAGTACTTC. Protein: CASSFQETQYF.